Listed below are T cell receptor beta chains from one sample, sequenced in a study of shared clonotypes between healthy human individuals. Measured with immunoSEQ multiplex PCR; TCRdb has only the in-frame clones, and not every one. The sample has roughly 2 million clones, 85% to 95% seen once. Sample: naive CD4+ T cells sorted from blood. Source of these receptors: a man between 18 and 35 years old in good health. Each CDR3 is given with its conserved first and last residue. Fields, in order: clone size, J gene, D gene, V gene, CDR3 protein, CDR3 DNA. D genes are given only for firm matches. Size is omitted from some rows. Given values are once, few, many or a class for expanded clones.

NA | TRBJ1-4 | TRBD1 | TRBV10-3 | CAISESGQGSNEKLFF | TGTGCCATCAGTGAGTCGGGACAGGGGTCTAATGAAAAACTGTTTTTT
NA | TRBJ1-1 | NA | TRBV27 | CASRGKHSPQAEAFF | TGTGCCAGCCGGGGAAAACACAGCCCTCAGGCTGAAGCTTTCTTT
NA | TRBJ2-3 | NA | TRBV18 | CASSSTGTNTQYF | TGTGCCAGCTCATCGACAGGAACGAATACGCAGTATTTT
NA | TRBJ2-3 | NA | TRBV11-3 | CASSLRGATDTQYF | TGTGCCAGCAGCTTACGGGGGGCCACAGATACGCAGTATTTT
NA | TRBJ2-3 | TRBD2 | TRBV7-2 | CASSLAPGLAATDTQYF | TGTGCCAGCAGCCTCGCACCGGGACTAGCGGCCACAGATACGCAGTATTTT
NA | TRBJ1-1 | NA | TRBV10-3 | CAISPAGNTEAFF | TGTGCCATCAGCCCGGCGGGGAACACTGAAGCTTTCTTT
NA | TRBJ1-2 | TRBD1 | TRBV30 | CAWSQGGGPYGYTF | TGTGCCTGGAGTCAGGGGGGCGGCCCGTATGGCTACACCTTC
NA | TRBJ2-1 | TRBD1 | TRBV10-3 | CATLTGIGNEQFF | TGTGCCACCCTGACAGGGATTGGGAATGAGCAGTTCTTC
NA | TRBJ2-1 | NA | TRBV4-1 | CASSQFNGGPVSQQFF | TGCGCCAGCAGCCAATTTAACGGGGGGCCCGTCTCCCAGCAGTTCTTC
NA | TRBJ2-5 | NA | TRBV2 | CASTGQIQETQYF | TGTGCCAGCACAGGGCAAATACAAGAGACCCAGTACTTC
NA | TRBJ1-2 | TRBD1 | TRBV28 | CASSGQVPLNYGYTF | TGTGCCAGCAGTGGACAGGTCCCTCTTAACTATGGCTACACCTTC
once | TRBJ1-2 | NA | TRBV15 | CATSRDYGSANYGYTF | TGTGCCACCAGCAGAGATTATGGCAGTGCTAACTATGGCTACACCTTC
NA | TRBJ1-4 | NA | TRBV28 | CASNTEATNEKLFF | TGTGCCAGCAATACCGAGGCAACTAATGAAAAACTGTTTTTT
NA | TRBJ1-1 | NA | TRBV6-5 | CASSYSVASNTEAFF | TGTGCCAGCAGTTACTCGGTGGCTTCGAACACTGAAGCTTTCTTT
NA | TRBJ1-2 | TRBD1 | TRBV6-1 | CASSEGSGGGYTF | TGTGCCAGCAGTGAAGGGTCAGGGGGTGGCTACACCTTC
NA | TRBJ1-4 | NA | TRBV6-1 | CASSEGIYEKLFF | TGTGCCAGCAGTGAAGGCATTTACGAAAAACTGTTTTTT
NA | TRBJ1-4 | TRBD1 | TRBV11-3 | CASSPRDRATNEKLFF | TGTGCCAGCAGCCCAAGGGACAGGGCAACTAATGAAAAACTGTTTTTT